These 27 T cell receptor beta chains share one sample of origin, sequenced in a study of shared clonotypes between healthy human individuals. TCRdb's copy holds only in-frame clones and misses some; the assay was immunoSEQ multiplex PCR. The table includes some 2.3 million clones, just over 90% detected once. The sequencing input was naive CD4+ T cells from PBMCs. Subset reported: CD45RA+ positively selected. Receptor source: a man aged 18 to 30 in good health. Some clones in this sample may be carry-over from other donors' samples.

The rearrangement joins TRBV2 to TRBJ1-2; D gene uncertain. Germline CDR1 and CDR2: SNHLY and FYNNEI. The CDR3 contains 13 residues. Trimming pared 6 bases from V and 2 bases from J, leaving 10 bases between. The chain's CDR3 is CASSAMENYGYTF. The CDR3 coding sequence is TGTGCCAGCAGCGCCATGGAGAACTATGGCTACACCTTC. Supplemented by reference TRBV2 and TRBJ1-2, the full variable domain reads EPEVTQTPSHQVTQMGQEVILRCVPISNHLYFYWYRQILGQKVEFLVSFYNNEISEKSEIFDDQFSVERPDGSNFTLKIRSTKLEDSAMYFCASSAMENYGYTFGSGTRLTVV.

This sequence joins TRBV7-8 and TRBJ2-3; 8 nucleotides agree with TRBD2. J gave up 5 bases and V 1 base, and 5 bases lay outside the gene matches. Germline values: CDR1 SGHVS, CDR2 FQNEAQ. The CDR3 has 15 residues. The chain's CDR3 is CASSLGAGGRDTQYF. Here the CDR3 DNA reads TGTGCCAGCAGCTTAGGGGCGGGAGGTCGAGATACGCAGTATTTT.

CDR3 sequence: CASSGGWNEQYF. CDR3 DNA: TGTGCCAGCAGTGGGGGATGGAACGAGCAGTACTTC. The V call is TRBV7-9, the J call TRBJ2-7; the D call may be TRBD1 or TRBD2 (5 bases each). CDR1 and CDR2 (germline): SEHNR, FQNEAQ (reference sequence). This CDR3 is built from 12 residues. Deletions cut 6 bases from V and 5 bases from J, with 11 bases between.

J is TRBJ2-1 and V is TRBV7-8; D remains ambiguous. Trimming stripped 4 bases from V and 5 bases from J, with 21 bases between. This CDR3 is 17 amino acids long. Germline CDR1 is SGHVS and CDR2 is FQNEAQ. CDR3 loop: CASSSSFFPIPNNEQFF. The CDR3 coding sequence is TGTGCCAGCAGCTCCTCTTTTTTTCCCATTCCCAACAATGAGCAGTTCTTC.

The chain employs TRBV9 and TRBJ2-3; 7 nucleotides align to TRBD2. After removal of 0 bases from V and 5 bases from J, the junction contained 6 bases not matched to a gene. This CDR3 contains 15 residues. CDR1 is SGDLS, CDR2 YYNGEE, per germline. The CDR3 loop is CASSVGAGAQDTQYF. CDR3 DNA sequence: TGTGCCAGCAGCGTAGGGGCGGGAGCGCAAGATACGCAGTATTTT.

The chain couples TRBV4-2 to TRBJ2-7, with 7 bases lining up with TRBD2. Germline lookup yields CDR1 LGHNA and CDR2 YNFKEQ. The V gene end was trimmed by 0 bases and the J gene end by 1 base; junction bases not matched to a gene: 3. There are 15 residues in the CDR3. The CDR3 DNA sequence: TGTGCCAGCAGCCAAGACGCGGGAGAGTCCTACGAGCAGTACTTC. Translating gives CASSQDAGESYEQYF.

This sequence joins TRBV27 and TRBJ1-1; no definite D call. CDR3 length: 17 amino acids. The V gene lost 2 bases and the J gene lost 0 bases, with 16 bases spanning the gap. CDR1 and CDR2 (germline): MNHEY, SMNVEV (reference sequence). The CDR3 nucleotides are TGTGCCAGCAGTTTACGGCGGCAGAGAGATATGAACACTGAAGCTTTCTTT. Protein sequence: CASSLRRQRDMNTEAFF.

The chain links TRBV30 to TRBJ2-7; D may be TRBD1 (5 bases). Germline V lookup: CDR1 GTSNPN, CDR2 SVGIG (reference sequence). This CDR3 comprises 14 residues. Trimming stripped 1 base from V and 4 bases from J, with 14 bases between. The CDR3 DNA reads TGTGCCTGGAGTGGTTATGGGGCGCATTACGAGCAGTACTTC. It specifies CAWSGYGAHYEQYF.

V usage is TRBV28 and J usage is TRBJ2-5, with 8 bases matching TRBD1. Losses at the gene ends were 6 bases for V and 3 bases for J; bases not matched to a gene: 12. Germline V CDR1 and CDR2: MDHEN, SYDVKM. The CDR3 loop spans 16 amino acids. The CDR3 bases are TGTGCCAGCAGCTCCCACGGGACAGGAACGGAAGAGACCCAGTACTTC. Its translation is CASSSHGTGTEETQYF.

The chain links TRBV7-9 to TRBJ2-1, with 12 bases matching TRBD2. The CDR3 consists of 18 residues. The J segment lost 3 bases and the V segment lost 4 bases, leaving 10 bases of the junction unmatched. The germline gives CDR1 SEHNR, CDR2 FQNEAQ (reference sequence). The CDR3 sequence is CASSSPRLAGVIYNEQFF. In DNA, the CDR3 is TGTGCCAGCAGCTCCCCGCGACTAGCGGGAGTTATCTACAATGAGCAGTTCTTC.

V usage is TRBV18 and J usage is TRBJ1-4; perhaps TRBD1 as D (5 bases). V was clipped by 1 base and J by 7 bases, with 13 bases between them. Germline loops: CDR1 KGHSH, CDR2 LQKENI. The CDR3 is 15 amino acids. The CDR3 protein is CASSPRIQGGEKLFF. DNA for the CDR3: TGTGCCAGCTCACCACGAATCCAGGGCGGTGAAAAACTGTTTTTT.

The chain combines TRBV19 with TRBJ1-4; D is possibly TRBD1 (5 bases). The CDR3 length is 15 residues. In germline, CDR1 is LNHDA, CDR2 SQIVND (reference sequence). Between the trimmed V and J ends, which lost 3 bases and 0 bases, there was a span of 8 bases. CDR3 sequence: CASSIRAATNEKLFF. DNA for the CDR3: TGTGCCAGTAGTATCAGGGCGGCAACTAATGAAAAACTGTTTTTT.

This rearrangement joins TRBV7-9 to TRBJ2-1, with TRBD1 identical over 9 bases. This CDR3 region has 16 residues. Germline assignment: CDR1 SEHNR and CDR2 FQNEAQ (reference sequence). The J segment lost 3 bases and the V segment lost 1 base, leaving 4 bases of the junction unmatched. CDR3 in amino acids: CASSLERTGDYNEQFF. Here the CDR3 DNA reads TGTGCCAGCAGCTTAGAACGGACAGGGGACTACAATGAGCAGTTCTTC.

The rearrangement joins TRBV10-3 to TRBJ2-1; possible D gene TRBD2, 5 bases. V lost 4 bases and J lost 4, with 11 bases in between. Germline V gene data show CDR1 as ENHRY and CDR2 as SYGVKD. The CDR3 spans 14 residues. CDR3 sequence reads: CAISGASFYNEQFF. In nucleotides, the CDR3 is TGTGCCATCAGTGGAGCTAGCTTTTACAATGAGCAGTTCTTC.

This clone has more than one count but fewer than ten. Other DNA sequences in this sample translate to the same CDR3. The chain recombines TRBV19 with TRBJ1-2; 8 bases agree with TRBD1. The junction had 2 bases not matched to a gene; V was cut back by 1 base and J by 4 bases. Germline V CDR1 and CDR2: LNHDA, SQIVND (reference sequence). There are 14 residues in the CDR3. The CDR3 loop is CASSIAGTGYGYTF. Here the CDR3 DNA reads TGTGCCAGTAGTATAGCCGGGACAGGCTATGGCTACACCTTC.

The chain is built from TRBV10-3 and TRBJ1-1; weak D call: TRBD1 (6 bases). Germline V gene sequence: CDR1 ENHRY, CDR2 SYGVKD. V was clipped by 6 bases and J by 1 base, with 12 bases between them. CDR3 length: 14 residues. CDR3 residues: CAISGGQSNTEAFF. The CDR3 bases are TGTGCCATCAGCGGCGGACAGTCGAACACTGAAGCTTTCTTT.

The chain combines TRBV5-1 with TRBJ1-1, with D perhaps TRBD1 (5 bases). Germline lookup yields CDR1 SGHRS and CDR2 YFSETQ. This CDR3 is 15 amino acids long. V was pared by 1 base and J by 3 bases, with 13 bases between. Here the CDR3 reads CASSLRLRGDTEAFF. In DNA form, the CDR3 reads TGCGCCAGCAGCTTGCGGTTGCGGGGGGACACTGAAGCTTTCTTT. The variable domain in full, with the rest retrieved from reference TRBV5-1 and TRBJ1-1, is KAGVTQTPRYLIKTRGQQVTLSCSPISGHRSVSWYQQTPGQGLQFLFEYFSETQRNKGNFPGRFSGRQFSNSRSEMNVSTLELGDSALYLCASSLRLRGDTEAFFGQGTRLTVV.

The rearrangement joins TRBV5-8 to TRBJ1-5; 7 positions agree with TRBD1. Germline V gene data show CDR1 as SGHTS and CDR2 as YDEGEE. V lost 4 bases to trimming and J lost 2 bases; unmatched junction nucleotides: 9. CDR3 size: 16 residues. The CDR3 loop reads CASSEHRGVGNQPQHF. CDR3 DNA: TGTGCCAGCAGCGAGCACAGGGGAGTAGGCAATCAGCCCCAGCATTTT. Full variable domain (outside the CDR3, taken from reference TRBV5-8 and TRBJ1-5): EAGVTQSPTHLIKTRGQQATLRCSPISGHTSVYWYQQALGLGLQFLLWYDEGEERNRGNFPPRFSGRQFPNYSSELNVNALELEDSALYLCASSEHRGVGNQPQHFGDGTRLSIL.

This clone turned up a few times. The chain couples TRBV4-2 to TRBJ1-5; TRBD1 matches 11 bases. Trimming took 0 bases from V and 7 from J; bases not matched to a gene: 8. The CDR3 spans 17 residues. Germline assignment: CDR1 LGHNA and CDR2 YNFKEQ. This CDR3 reads CASSQESSGTGGQPQHF. The DNA of the CDR3 is TGTGCCAGCAGCCAAGAATCAAGTGGGACAGGGGGGCAGCCCCAGCATTTT.

This chain links TRBV4-3 with TRBJ2-7; either TRBD1 or TRBD2 may fit D (6 bases each). The CDR3 covers 15 residues. V lost 0 bases and J 4 bases, leaving 13 bases between the germline ends. Germline V gives CDR1 LGHNA, CDR2 YSLEER. CDR3 coding DNA: TGCGCCAGCAGCCAAGATGGGGGGCTCCCGTACGAGCAGTACTTC. Translating it yields CASSQDGGLPYEQYF.

Worth noting for this clone: This specimen includes other DNA sequences encoding the same CDR3. The CDR3 sequence is CASSLLRGYEQYF. CDR3 nucleotides: TGCGCCAGCAGCCTTCTTAGAGGCTACGAGCAGTACTTC. The genes are TRBV5-1 and TRBJ2-7, with no clear D. The V and J ends lost 4 bases and 3 bases respectively, with 11 bases between them. CDR1 and CDR2 from the germline V gene are SGHRS and YFSETQ. The CDR3 totals 13 residues.

V and J are TRBV19 and TRBJ2-7; D is possibly TRBD2 (5 bases). V was trimmed by 5 bases and J by 6 bases, leaving 8 bases between them. Germline CDR1 and CDR2: LNHDA and SQIVND (reference sequence). The CDR3 sequence is 11 residues long. CDR3 sequence reads: CASSDYFEQYF. The CDR3 DNA follows: TGTGCCAGTAGTGACTACTTCGAGCAGTACTTC.

The rearrangement links TRBV5-4 to TRBJ1-4; D gene uncertain. The CDR3 extends over 16 amino acids. Trimming cost V 0 bases and J 5 bases, with 14 bases left between them. Germline lookup yields CDR1 SGHNT and CDR2 YYREEE (reference sequence). CDR3: CASSLGSGVGNEKLFF. The CDR3 nucleotides are TGTGCCAGCAGCTTGGGAAGCGGGGTAGGCAATGAAAAACTGTTTTTT.

The chain uses TRBV27 and TRBJ1-3; the D gene is possibly TRBD1 (5 bases). Between the trimmed V and J ends, which lost 4 bases and 5 bases, there was a span of 33 bases. The V gene's germline CDR1 is MNHEY and CDR2 SMNVEV (reference sequence). CDR3 length equals 21 residues. The CDR3 DNA sequence: TGTGCCAGCAGTTACCCGCGGGAGGAGACTAACACCTTGCGGACAAGAAACACCATATATTTT. The encoded protein is CASSYPREETNTLRTRNTIYF.

The rearrangement uses TRBV7-9 and TRBJ1-1, with a weak D call TRBD1 (6 bases). Trimming took off 3 bases at V and 0 bases at J, with 14 bases between the two ends. This CDR3 region has 16 residues. CDR1 and CDR2 (germline): SEHNR, FQNEAQ (reference sequence). CDR3 sequence (DNA): TGTGCCAGCAGCTTGAATTTGGGACAATTGAACACTGAAGCTTTCTTT. Its protein product is CASSLNLGQLNTEAFF.

The chain links TRBV7-3 to TRBJ2-5; 7 positions agree with TRBD1. V shed 2 bases and J 5 bases; nucleotides not matched to a gene: 2. This CDR3 comprises 13 residues. Germline lookup yields CDR1 SGHTA and CDR2 FQGTGA. The CDR3: CASSLRRGETQYF. The CDR3, as DNA: TGTGCCAGCAGCTTACGCAGGGGGGAGACCCAGTACTTC.

This clone was detected once. The V and J genes are TRBV19 and TRBJ2-2; 8 bases are shared with TRBD2. Germline V gene sequence: CDR1 LNHDA, CDR2 SQIVND (reference sequence). J was trimmed by 6 bases and V by 7 bases; bases with no gene match: 7. There are 14 residues in the CDR3. The CDR3 spells CASTRGRFAGELFF. The CDR3, as DNA: TGTGCCAGTACTCGCGGGAGGTTCGCCGGGGAGCTGTTTTTT.